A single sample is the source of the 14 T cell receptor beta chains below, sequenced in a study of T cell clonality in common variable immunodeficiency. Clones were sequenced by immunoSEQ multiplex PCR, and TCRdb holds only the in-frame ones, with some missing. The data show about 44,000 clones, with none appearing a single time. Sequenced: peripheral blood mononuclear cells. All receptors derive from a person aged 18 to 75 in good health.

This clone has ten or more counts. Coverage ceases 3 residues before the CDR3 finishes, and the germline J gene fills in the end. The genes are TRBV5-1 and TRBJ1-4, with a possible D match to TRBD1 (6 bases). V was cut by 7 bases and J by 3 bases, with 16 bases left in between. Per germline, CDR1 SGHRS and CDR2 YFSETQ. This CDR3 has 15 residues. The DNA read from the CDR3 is TGCGCCAGCGCTATACGTTCAGGGGCTAATGAAAAA. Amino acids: CASAIRSGANEK. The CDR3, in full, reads CASAIRSGANEKLFF.

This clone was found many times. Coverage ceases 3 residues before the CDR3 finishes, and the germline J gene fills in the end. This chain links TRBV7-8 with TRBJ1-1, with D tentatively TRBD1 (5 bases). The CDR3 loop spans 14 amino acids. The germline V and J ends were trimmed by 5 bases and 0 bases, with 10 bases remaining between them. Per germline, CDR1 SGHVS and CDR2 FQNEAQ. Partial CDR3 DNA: TGTGCCAGCAGCCTGACAGCCCTGAACACTGAA. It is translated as CASSLTALNTE. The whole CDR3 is CASSLTALNTEAFF.

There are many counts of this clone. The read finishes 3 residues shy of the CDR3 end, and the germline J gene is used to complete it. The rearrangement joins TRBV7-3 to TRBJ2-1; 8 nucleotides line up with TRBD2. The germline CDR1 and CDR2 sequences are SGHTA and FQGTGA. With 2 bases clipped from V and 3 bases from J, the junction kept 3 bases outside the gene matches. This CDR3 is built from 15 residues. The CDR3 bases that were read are TGTGCCAGCAGCTTAGGAGCGGGGGTCTACAATGAG. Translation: CASSLGAGVYNE. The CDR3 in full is CASSLGAGVYNEQFF.

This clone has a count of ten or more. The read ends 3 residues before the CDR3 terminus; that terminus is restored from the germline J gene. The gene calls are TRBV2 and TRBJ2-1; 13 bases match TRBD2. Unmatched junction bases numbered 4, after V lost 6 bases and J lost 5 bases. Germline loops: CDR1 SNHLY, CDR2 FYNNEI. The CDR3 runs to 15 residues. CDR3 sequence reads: CASRRLAGGDNEQFF. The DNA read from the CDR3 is TGTGCCAGCAGGAGACTAGCGGGGGGCGACAATGAG.

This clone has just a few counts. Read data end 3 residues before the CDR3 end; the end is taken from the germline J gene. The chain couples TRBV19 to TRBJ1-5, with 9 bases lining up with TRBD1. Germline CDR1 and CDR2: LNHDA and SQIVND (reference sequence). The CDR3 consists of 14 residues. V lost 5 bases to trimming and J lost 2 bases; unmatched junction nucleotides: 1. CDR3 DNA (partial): TGTGCCAGTAGTTGGGACAGGGGCAATCAGCCC. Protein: CASSWDRGNQP. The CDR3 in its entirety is CASSWDRGNQPQHF.

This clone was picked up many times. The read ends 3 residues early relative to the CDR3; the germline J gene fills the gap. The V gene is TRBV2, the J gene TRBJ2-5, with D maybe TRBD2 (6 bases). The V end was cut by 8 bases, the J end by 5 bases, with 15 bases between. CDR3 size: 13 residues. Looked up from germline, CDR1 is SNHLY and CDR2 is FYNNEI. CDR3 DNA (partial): TGTGCCAGCGTTGCGGGGAGTGGCGAGACC. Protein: CASVAGSGET. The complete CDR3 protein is CASVAGSGETQYF.

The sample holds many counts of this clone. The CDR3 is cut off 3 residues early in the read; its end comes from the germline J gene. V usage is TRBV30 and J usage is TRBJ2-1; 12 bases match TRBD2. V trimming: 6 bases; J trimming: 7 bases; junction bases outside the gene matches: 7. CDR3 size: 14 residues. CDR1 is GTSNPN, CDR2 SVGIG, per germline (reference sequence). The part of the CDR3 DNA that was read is TGTGCCTGCGAGACTAGCGGGAGTCTGAATGAG. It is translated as CACETSGSLNE. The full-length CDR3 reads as CACETSGSLNEQFF.

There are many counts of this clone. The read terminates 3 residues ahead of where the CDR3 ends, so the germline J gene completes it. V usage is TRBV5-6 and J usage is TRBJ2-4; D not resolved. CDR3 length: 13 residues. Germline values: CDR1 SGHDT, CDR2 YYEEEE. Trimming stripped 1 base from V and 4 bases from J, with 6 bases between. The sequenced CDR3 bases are TGTGCCAGCAGCTTGAAGCCGAAAAACATT. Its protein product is CASSLKPKNI. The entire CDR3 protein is CASSLKPKNIQYF.

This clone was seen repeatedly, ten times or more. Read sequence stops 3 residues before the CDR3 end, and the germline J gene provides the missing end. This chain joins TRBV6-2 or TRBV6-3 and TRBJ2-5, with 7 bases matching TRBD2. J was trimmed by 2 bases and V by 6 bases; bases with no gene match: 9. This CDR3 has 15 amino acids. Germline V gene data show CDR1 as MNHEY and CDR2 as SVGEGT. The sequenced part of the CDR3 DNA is TGTGCCAGCAGCGACCCCTTTAGCGGGCAAGAGACC. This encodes CASSDPFSGQET. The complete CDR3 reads CASSDPFSGQETQYF.

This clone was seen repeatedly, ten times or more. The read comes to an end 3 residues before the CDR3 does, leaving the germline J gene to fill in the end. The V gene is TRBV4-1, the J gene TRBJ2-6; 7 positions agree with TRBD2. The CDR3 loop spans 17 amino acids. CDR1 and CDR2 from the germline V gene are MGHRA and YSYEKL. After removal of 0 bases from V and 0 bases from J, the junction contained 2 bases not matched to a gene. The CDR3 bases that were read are TGCGCCAGCAGCCAAGATTGGGGGGGCTCTGGGGCCAACGTC. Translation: CASSQDWGGSGANV. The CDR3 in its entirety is CASSQDWGGSGANVLTF.

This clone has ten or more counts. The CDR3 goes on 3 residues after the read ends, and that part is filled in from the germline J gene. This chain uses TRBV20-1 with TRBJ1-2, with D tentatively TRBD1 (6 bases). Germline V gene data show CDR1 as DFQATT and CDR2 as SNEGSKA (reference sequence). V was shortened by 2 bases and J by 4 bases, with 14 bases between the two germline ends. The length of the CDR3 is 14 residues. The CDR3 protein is CSARNQGFGYGYTF. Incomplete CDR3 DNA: TGCAGTGCTAGAAACCAGGGGTTCGGCTATGGC.

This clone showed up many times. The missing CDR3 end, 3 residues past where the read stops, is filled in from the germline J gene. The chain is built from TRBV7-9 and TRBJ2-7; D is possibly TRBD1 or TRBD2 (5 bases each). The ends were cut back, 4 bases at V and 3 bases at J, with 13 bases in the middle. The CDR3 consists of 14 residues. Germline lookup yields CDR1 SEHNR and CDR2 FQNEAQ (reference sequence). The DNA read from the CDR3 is TGTGCCAGCAGCTGGGAGCAGGGAGTCTACGAG. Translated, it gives CASSWEQGVYE. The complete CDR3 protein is CASSWEQGVYEQYF.

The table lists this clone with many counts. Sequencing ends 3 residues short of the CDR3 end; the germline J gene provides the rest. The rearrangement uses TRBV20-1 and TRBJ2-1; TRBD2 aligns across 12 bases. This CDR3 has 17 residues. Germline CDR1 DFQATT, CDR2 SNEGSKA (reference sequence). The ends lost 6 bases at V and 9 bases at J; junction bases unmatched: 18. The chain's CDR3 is CSALEGASSGGAREQFF. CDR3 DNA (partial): TGCAGTGCCCTAGAGGGAGCATCTAGCGGGGGGGCCCGTGAG.

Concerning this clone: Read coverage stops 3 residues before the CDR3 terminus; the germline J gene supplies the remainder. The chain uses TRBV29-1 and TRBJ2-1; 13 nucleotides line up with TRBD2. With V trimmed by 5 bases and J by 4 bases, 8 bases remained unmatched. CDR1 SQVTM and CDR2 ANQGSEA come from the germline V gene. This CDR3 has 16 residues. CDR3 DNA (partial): TGCAGCGTTTCCGGGACTAGCGGGGCCCCTTACAATGAG. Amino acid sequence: CSVSGTSGAPYNE. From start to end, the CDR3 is CSVSGTSGAPYNEQFF.